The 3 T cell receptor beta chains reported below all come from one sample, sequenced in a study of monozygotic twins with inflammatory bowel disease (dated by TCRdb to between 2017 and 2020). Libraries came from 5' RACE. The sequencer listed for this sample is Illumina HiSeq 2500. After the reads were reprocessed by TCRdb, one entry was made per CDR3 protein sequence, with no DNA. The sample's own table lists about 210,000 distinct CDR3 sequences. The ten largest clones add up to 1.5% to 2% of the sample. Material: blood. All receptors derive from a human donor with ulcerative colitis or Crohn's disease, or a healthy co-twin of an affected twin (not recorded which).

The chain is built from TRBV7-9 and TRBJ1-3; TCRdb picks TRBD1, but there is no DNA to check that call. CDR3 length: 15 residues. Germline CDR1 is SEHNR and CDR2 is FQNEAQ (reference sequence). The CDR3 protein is CASSKQRGAGNTIYF.

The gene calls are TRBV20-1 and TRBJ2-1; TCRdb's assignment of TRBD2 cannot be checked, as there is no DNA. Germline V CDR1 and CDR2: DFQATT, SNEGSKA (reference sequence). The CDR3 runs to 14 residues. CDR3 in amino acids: CSAKGLAVYNEQFF.

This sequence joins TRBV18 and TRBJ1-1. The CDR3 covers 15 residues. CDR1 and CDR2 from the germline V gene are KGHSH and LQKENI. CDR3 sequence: CASSERQLTNTEAFF.